Listed below are T cell receptor beta chains from one sample, sequenced in a study of control samples from healthy donors and cancer patients. Here immunoSEQ multiplex PCR was the method, and the copy in TCRdb shows in-frame clones only, minus some. The repertoire consists of around 170,000 clones, with almost 90% occurring once and the leading ten covering 1.1% to 1.5%. Sequencing was carried out using blood. These receptors originate from a woman aged 45-59 years in good health. The CDR3 runs from the conserved cysteine through the conserved F or W. The order of the fields is J gene, D gene, clone size, CDR3 length, V gene, CDR3 protein, CDR3 DNA. The D gene is left open where the match is weak. Size tells how often a clone was seen (once, few, many) or the class of an expanded clone, and some rows leave it out.

>TRBJ1-5|NA|NA|15|TRBV6-1
CASSEAPQINQPQHF
TGTGCCAGCAGTGAAGCACCGCAAATTAATCAGCCCCAGCATTTT
>TRBJ2-7|NA|few|11|TRBV30
CAWNRAIGQYF
TGTGCCTGGAATCGGGCCATCGGGCAGTACTTC
>TRBJ1-2|NA|NA|14|TRBV29-1
CSVETPGQGIGYTF
TGCAGCGTTGAAACCCCTGGTCAGGGGATCGGCTACACCTTC
>TRBJ2-2|NA|NA|15|TRBV5-6
CASSLMAANTGELFF
TGTGCCAGCAGCTTGATGGCGGCGAACACCGGGGAGCTGTTTTTT
>TRBJ1-1|NA|NA|17|TRBV19
CASSILPGFKSRTEAFF
TGTGCCAGTAGTATTCTCCCGGGGTTTAAGAGCCGCACTGAAGCTTTCTTT
>TRBJ2-7|TRBD2|few|12|TRBV6-6
CASSPSGERQYF
TGTGCCAGCAGTCCCAGCGGGGAGCGGCAGTACTTC
>TRBJ1-1|TRBD1|NA|16|TRBV6-2/TRBV6-3
CASSRDAGTGPFEAFF
TGTGCCAGCAGTCGCGACGCCGGGACAGGGCCCTTTGAAGCTTTCTTT
>TRBJ1-1|NA|NA|16|TRBV5-6
CASSPPAGEMDTEAFF
TGTGCCAGCAGCCCCCCCGCCGGGGAGATGGACACTGAAGCTTTCTTT
>TRBJ1-6|NA|NA|16|TRBV6-5
CASSYSSRSYNSPLHF
TGTGCCAGCAGTTACTCCTCCAGGTCCTATAATTCACCCCTCCACTTT
>TRBJ1-1|TRBD1|NA|14|TRBV24-1
CATSDIDRGPEAFF
TGTGCCACCAGTGATATCGACAGGGGGCCGGAAGCTTTCTTT
>TRBJ1-2|NA|NA|11|TRBV20-1
CSVGGSYGYTF
TGCAGCGTGGGGGGGAGCTATGGCTACACCTTC
>TRBJ1-4|NA|NA|14|TRBV7-9
CASSPGGRNEKLFF
TGTGCCAGCAGCCCGGGGGGACGGAATGAAAAACTGTTTTTT
>TRBJ2-1|NA|NA|15|TRBV5-1
CASSLGQGAYNEQFF
TGCGCCAGCAGCTTGGGGCAGGGAGCCTACAATGAGCAGTTCTTC
>TRBJ2-2|NA|NA|13|TRBV7-3
CASSPVNTGELFF
TGTGCCAGCAGCCCAGTGAACACCGGGGAGCTGTTTTTT
>TRBJ2-5|TRBD2|NA|13|TRBV30
CAWITSGSRTQYF
TGTGCCTGGATTACTAGCGGGAGTAGGACCCAGTACTTC
>TRBJ1-1|NA|NA|13|TRBV5-6
CASSFRRATEAFF
TGTGCCAGCAGCTTCAGGCGGGCCACTGAAGCTTTCTTT
>TRBJ1-2|NA|NA|12|TRBV29-1
CSVDQNLYGYTF
TGCAGCGTTGATCAGAACCTCTATGGCTACACCTTC
>TRBJ1-3|TRBD1|few|15|TRBV19
CASKKTGEFGNTIYF
TGTGCCAGTAAAAAGACAGGGGAATTTGGAAACACCATATATTTT
>TRBJ2-7|TRBD1|NA|15|TRBV5-5
CASSPTGTDLHEQYF
TGTGCCAGCAGCCCTACCGGGACAGATCTTCACGAGCAGTACTTC
>TRBJ1-5|NA|NA|14|TRBV18
CASSPGGWGQPQHF
TGTGCCAGCTCACCAGGGGGCTGGGGTCAGCCCCAGCATTTT
>TRBJ1-6|NA|NA|15|TRBV10-3
CAISEGGSYNSPLHF
TGTGCCATCAGTGAAGGGGGCTCCTATAATTCACCCCTCCACTTT
>TRBJ2-1|NA|NA|12|TRBV10-3
CAIRAEGTEQFF
TGTGCCATCAGGGCGGAGGGCACTGAGCAGTTCTTC
>TRBJ2-1|NA|NA|13|TRBV28
CASSQGAPNEQFF
TGTGCCAGCAGTCAAGGTGCCCCCAATGAGCAGTTCTTC
>TRBJ2-7|NA|NA|19|TRBV7-2
CASSLMYLWGREISYEQYF
TGTGCCAGCAGCTTAATGTATCTGTGGGGCCGCGAGATTAGCTACGAGCAGTACTTC
>TRBJ2-5|NA|NA|11|TRBV2
CASSYGLVQYF
TGTGCCAGCAGTTACGGATTGGTCCAGTACTTC
>TRBJ2-7|TRBD2|NA|13|TRBV5-1
CASSWTSGYEQYF
TGCGCCAGCAGCTGGACTAGCGGCTACGAGCAGTACTTC
>TRBJ1-6|NA|NA|15|TRBV7-2
CASSPRVRGDSPLHF
TGTGCCAGCAGCCCCCGCGTGAGGGGGGATTCACCCCTCCACTTT
>TRBJ1-1|NA|NA|15|TRBV5-4
CASSLLGGPSTEAFF
TGTGCCAGCAGCTTGTTGGGGGGCCCTAGCACTGAAGCTTTCTTT
>TRBJ2-1|TRBD2|NA|15|TRBV2
CASNLLAGAGNEQFF
TGTGCCAGCAACCTACTAGCGGGAGCGGGAAATGAGCAGTTCTTC
>TRBJ1-1|TRBD1|NA|15|TRBV19
CASSSDRLPNTEAFF
TGTGCCAGTAGTTCGGACAGGCTACCGAACACTGAAGCTTTCTTT
>TRBJ2-5|NA|NA|11|TRBV25-1
CASSDLETQYF
TGTGCCAGCAGCGACCTAGAGACCCAGTACTTC